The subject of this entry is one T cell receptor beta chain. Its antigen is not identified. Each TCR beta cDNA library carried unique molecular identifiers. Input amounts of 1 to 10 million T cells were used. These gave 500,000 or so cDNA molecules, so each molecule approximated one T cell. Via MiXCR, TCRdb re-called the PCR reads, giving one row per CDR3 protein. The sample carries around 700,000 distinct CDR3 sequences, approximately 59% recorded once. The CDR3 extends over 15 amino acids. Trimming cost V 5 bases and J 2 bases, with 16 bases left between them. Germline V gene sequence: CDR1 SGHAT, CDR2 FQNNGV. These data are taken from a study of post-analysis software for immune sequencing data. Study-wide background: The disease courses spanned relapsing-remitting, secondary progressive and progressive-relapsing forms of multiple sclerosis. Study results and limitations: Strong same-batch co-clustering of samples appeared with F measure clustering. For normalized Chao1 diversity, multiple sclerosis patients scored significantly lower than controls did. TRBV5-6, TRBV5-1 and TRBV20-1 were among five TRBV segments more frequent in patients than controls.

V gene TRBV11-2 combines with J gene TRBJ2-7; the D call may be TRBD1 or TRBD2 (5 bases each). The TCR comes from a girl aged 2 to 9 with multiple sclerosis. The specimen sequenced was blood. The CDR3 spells CASSRRGVPPYEQYF. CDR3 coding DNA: TGTGCCAGCAGCCGGAGAGGGGTGCCCCCCTACGAGCAGTACTTC.